One and the same sample provided the 8 T cell receptor beta chains below, sequenced in a study of blood T cell repertoires in COVID-19. Profiling relied on immunoSEQ multiplex PCR, and the TCRdb table lists in-frame clones only, not all of them. The sample contains about 120,000 clones, under 90% of which appear only once. Sequencing used peripheral blood. The receptors stem from a man in his 60s with acute or convalescent COVID-19.

The genes are TRBV29-1 and TRBJ2-7; TRBD1 agrees at 7 bases. V lost 7 bases to trimming and J lost 5 bases; unmatched junction nucleotides: 5. There are 11 residues in the CDR3. Germline assignment: CDR1 SQVTM and CDR2 ANQGSEA. The DNA for the CDR3 is TGCAGCGGAGGGGGCGCGGACGAGCAGTACTTC. This gives the protein CSGGGADEQYF.

The chain combines TRBV11-3 with TRBJ1-2; 9 bases match TRBD1. CDR3 length: 13 residues. Per the germline V gene, CDR1 is SGHNT and CDR2 is YENEEA. Trimming took 4 bases from V and 5 from J; bases not matched to a gene: 2. The CDR3 DNA reads TGTGCCAGCAGCTCGGACAGGGGATATGGCTACACCTTC. It specifies CASSSDRGYGYTF.

The rearrangement joins TRBV4-1 to TRBJ1-2, with 7 nucleotides matching TRBD1. With 2 bases clipped from V and 4 bases from J, the junction kept 7 bases outside the gene matches. The CDR3 is made up of 15 amino acids. Germline V gene sequence: CDR1 MGHRA, CDR2 YSYEKL. The CDR3 sequence is CASSQSTGVTYGYTF. The CDR3 DNA sequence: TGCGCCAGCAGCCAATCTACAGGGGTTACCTATGGCTACACCTTC.

The chain combines TRBV28 with TRBJ1-5; 9 nucleotides agree with TRBD1. Germline assignment: CDR1 MDHEN and CDR2 SYDVKM. The CDR3 length is 16 residues. V gave up 5 bases and J gave up 7 bases; unmatched junction bases: 12. CDR3 amino acids: CASSLYRDRAHQPQHF. CDR3 bases: TGTGCCAGCAGTCTCTACCGGGACAGGGCCCACCAGCCCCAGCATTTT.

The genes are TRBV4-3 and TRBJ1-5; no definite D call. The CDR3 loop spans 15 amino acids. Germline assignment: CDR1 LGHNA and CDR2 YSLEER. With 0 bases removed from V and 4 bases from J, the gap between germline ends came to 10 bases. CDR3 DNA sequence: TGCGCCAGCAGCCAAGATAGCGTGGGGAATCAGCCCCAGCATTTT. Translating gives CASSQDSVGNQPQHF.

The chain carries TRBV19 and TRBJ2-3, with D unresolved. From germline, CDR1 is LNHDA and CDR2 SQIVND (reference sequence). Trimming took 5 bases from V and 2 from J, leaving 14 bases between them. The CDR3 contains 15 residues. CDR3 sequence (DNA): TGTGCCAGTAGTCATCGTCAGCGAAACACAGATACGCAGTATTTT. Protein: CASSHRQRNTDTQYF.

The chain employs TRBV7-9 and TRBJ1-2, with 7 bases aligning to TRBD1. CDR3 length: 15 residues. J lost 3 bases, V lost 0 bases, and 4 bases had no gene match. Germline assignment: CDR1 SEHNR and CDR2 FQNEAQ (reference sequence). The CDR3 is CASSLAGTVDYGYTF. The CDR3 DNA reads as TGTGCCAGCAGCTTAGCTGGGACAGTGGACTATGGCTACACCTTC.

This chain links TRBV10-3 with TRBJ1-1; a weak D match, TRBD1 (6 bases). This CDR3 contains 13 residues. V was clipped by 4 bases and J by 7 bases, with 13 bases between them. Per the germline V gene, CDR1 is ENHRY and CDR2 is SYGVKD. CDR3 sequence (DNA): TGTGCCATCAGTGGGGACATCGAATATGAAGCTTTCTTT. This sequence encodes CAISGDIEYEAFF.